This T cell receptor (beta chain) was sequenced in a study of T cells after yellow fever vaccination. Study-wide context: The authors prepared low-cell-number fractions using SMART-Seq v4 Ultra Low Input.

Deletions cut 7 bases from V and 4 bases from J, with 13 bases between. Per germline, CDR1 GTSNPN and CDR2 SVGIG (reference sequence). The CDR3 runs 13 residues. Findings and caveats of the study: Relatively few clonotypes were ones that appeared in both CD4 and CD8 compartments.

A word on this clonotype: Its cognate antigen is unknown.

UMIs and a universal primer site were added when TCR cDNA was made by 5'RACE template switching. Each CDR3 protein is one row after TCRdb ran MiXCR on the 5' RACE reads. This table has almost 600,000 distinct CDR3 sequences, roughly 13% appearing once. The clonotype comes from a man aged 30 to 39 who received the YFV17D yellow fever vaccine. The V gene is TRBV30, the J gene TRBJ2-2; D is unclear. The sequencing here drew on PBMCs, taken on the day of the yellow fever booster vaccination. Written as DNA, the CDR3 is TGTGCCTCCACCCTCAGAGCCACCGGGGAGCTGTTTTTT. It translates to CASTLRATGELFF.